This TCR beta chain was documented in a study of T-cell memory formation after mild COVID-19 (dated by TCRdb to the early 2020s). Study-level background: TCR sequence clusters from the two donors were largely donor specific. Longitudinal TCRalpha and TCRbeta repertoire sequencing tracked T-cell clones expanding and contracting after mild COVID-19 in a couple of donors. Two young, previously healthy adult volunteers made up the cohort, one male and one female.

Study-level results and caveats: Clones that contracted from day 15 to 85 showed balanced CD4/CD8 phenotypes, whereas a second wave of clones that expanded from day 15 to 37 leaned towards CD4+. The detection of some responding clones in pre-infection memory suggests that pre-existing cross-reactive memory T cells joined the SARS-CoV-2 response. SARS-CoV-2 specificity of the second-wave clones peaking on day 37 was not confirmed. Contracting CD4+ clones were found mainly in CM and EM memory subsets, while CD8+ clones were enriched in EMRA. Only a couple of mild cases were covered by the study, and larger cohorts that include severe cases with pre-infection samples were considered necessary.

Points on this clonotype: Its antigen is not yet known. It has no much larger one-base neighbor in the sample; base qualities were not kept.

As encoded in the germline V gene, CDR1 is MNHEY while CDR2 is SVGAGI. Deletion took 4 bases off V and 5 bases off J, with a span of 11 bases between the germline ends. Spanning cysteine to phenylalanine, the CDR3 consists of 13 amino acids. The only DNA kept is the CDR3, 39 bases in frame from the first base. The sequencing machine was an Illumina NovaSeq 6000. TCRalpha and TCRbeta cDNA libraries were constructed by 5'RACE with constant-segment primers, with sample barcodes and unique molecular identifiers being introduced. RNA was extracted from every sample with Trizol reagent. Libraries were amplified in two PCR steps, with a second sample barcode and Illumina TruSeq adapters added in the second step. Sequencing of the libraries was done on an Illumina NovaSeq, producing 2 x 150 bp paired-end reads. For the original study's pipeline: Demultiplexing of reads and collapsing into UMI-guided consensus sequences were performed with migec v1.2.7. Using mixcr v2.1.11, UMI consensuses were aligned to TRA and TRB V and J templates and then assembled into clonotypes. Clonotypes were classified as expanded or contracted when called significant by both edgeR and NoisET, with noise models trained on biological replicates. edgeR calls used a false discovery rate-adjusted p below 0.01 and a log2 fold-change threshold of 1. PCA with hierarchical clustering of max-normalized trajectories of the 1000 most abundant clonotypes was used as exploratory dynamics analysis. Separately sequenced CD4+ and CD8+ repertoires were used to assign the CD4 or CD8 phenotype of responding clones. Using fastp at Q25 and MiXCR, TCRdb reprocessed the public reads and kept productive beta chains. Rows merge per CDR3 protein into single entries with the most common DNA and genes. TCRdb assigned the V and J calls; the authors' analysis was not used. A total of around 200,000 distinct CDR3 sequences appear in this sample, about 10% of them only once. The biggest ten clones account for approximately 2.8% of the sample.

PBMCs were isolated by Ficoll-Paque density gradient centrifugation. The sequence was collected from a man between 18 and 29 years old who had mild COVID-19 (a few samples of this study predate the infection). The sample titles of this study are shuffled in the database, so cell type and time point are left out; the donor was told from shared clones. Recombination joined TRBV6-5 with TRBJ1-2; the D gene is perhaps TRBD1, from 6 matching bases. Sequenced: PBMCs or a T cell subset sorted from them (not recorded which). The CDR3 protein sequence reads: CASSSTGFYGYTF. The nucleotides are TGTGCCAGCAGTTCTACAGGGTTTTATGGCTACACCTTC.